Listed here are 5 T cell receptor beta chains from one sample, sequenced in a study of blood T cell repertoires in COVID-19. Libraries were prepared by immunoSEQ multiplex PCR; TCRdb keeps only in-frame clonotypes and omits some of them. Of approximately 170,000 clones listed, more than 75% are singletons. The material sequenced was peripheral blood. The receptors shown here come from a woman over 75 with COVID-19, enrolled during active disease.

DNA of the CDR3: TGCGCCAGCAGCCCAGGGACTAGCGGGAGGGTCTTGTACACAGATACGCAGTATTTT. Its translation: CASSPGTSGRVLYTDTQYF. The chain recombines TRBV5-1 with TRBJ2-3; 16 positions match TRBD2. The germline V gene has CDR1 SGHRS and CDR2 YFSETQ. This CDR3 region has 19 residues. Trimming took 4 bases from V and 2 from J; bases not matched to a gene: 10.

The CDR3 DNA reads as TGTGCCAGCAGCTGGACAGCCCAGAACACTGAAGCTTTCTTT. Translation gives CASSWTAQNTEAFF. V gene TRBV7-2 combines with J gene TRBJ1-1, with D tentatively TRBD1 (6 bases). CDR1 SGHTA and CDR2 FQGNSA come from the germline V gene. V gave up 4 bases and J gave up 1 base, with 10 bases separating them. The CDR3 is 14 amino acids.

The CDR3 here is CSAGQGNTEAFF. For the CDR3, the DNA is TGCAGCGCGGGACAGGGGAACACTGAAGCTTTCTTT. The chain joins TRBV29-1 to TRBJ1-1; TRBD1 agrees at 9 bases. Germline V gene data show CDR1 as SQVTM and CDR2 as ANQGSEA. Unmatched junction bases numbered 1, after V lost 7 bases and J lost 1 base. The CDR3 is 12 amino acids.

The V call is TRBV19, the J call TRBJ2-5, with 12 bases matching TRBD2. CDR1 is LNHDA and CDR2 is SQIVND in the germline V gene (reference sequence). Losses at the gene ends were 5 bases for V and 2 bases for J; bases not matched to a gene: 12. The CDR3 contains 18 residues. CDR3 residues: CASSSRTSGTEKQETQYF. In nucleotides, the CDR3 is TGTGCCAGTAGTTCTCGGACTAGCGGGACTGAAAAGCAAGAGACCCAGTACTTC.

The rearrangement links TRBV5-6 to TRBJ1-1, with D hard to call. Germline values: CDR1 SGHDT, CDR2 YYEEEE. V was cut by 0 bases and J by 2 bases, with 8 bases left in between. The CDR3 extends over 14 amino acids. The CDR3 region is CASSLGRSNTEAFF. The CDR3 DNA follows: TGTGCCAGCAGCTTGGGCAGGTCTAACACTGAAGCTTTCTTT.